Described below is a single TCR beta chain sequence and its context. The antigen remains undetermined. Losses at the gene ends were 4 bases for V and 10 bases for J; bases not matched to a gene: 6. Germline lookup yields CDR1 KGHSH and CDR2 LQKENI. The CDR3 spans 14 residues. The data belong to a study of siplizumab effects on memory and regulatory T cells. Per sample, the assay covered 90,000 to 100,000 TCR templates. Repertoires were generated with immunoSEQ multiplex PCR, while TCRdb's copy carries only in-frame clones and drops some. The table records 11,000 to 15,000 clones, approximately 49% of them present only once. Study observations and caveats: Controls had around 25% Treg-derived mappable alloreactive CD4+ clones on average, versus approximately 69% with siplizumab. Most alloreactive clones went unmapped to unstimulated subsets; only a minor fraction mapped.

The mixed lymphocyte reaction cells were grown together in coculture at 37°C for about six days. The J gene is TRBJ2-4, the V gene TRBV18; 11 nucleotides agree with TRBD2. This clonotype was sampled from a human donor in good health; the cells came from an allogeneic mixed lymphocyte reaction. Sequencing used CFSE-low (dividing) CD4+ T cells sorted from an allogeneic mixed lymphocyte reaction. Here the CDR3 reads CASSLTSGESIQYF. CDR3 in DNA: TGTGCCAGCTCACTGACTAGCGGGGAGAGTATTCAGTACTTC.